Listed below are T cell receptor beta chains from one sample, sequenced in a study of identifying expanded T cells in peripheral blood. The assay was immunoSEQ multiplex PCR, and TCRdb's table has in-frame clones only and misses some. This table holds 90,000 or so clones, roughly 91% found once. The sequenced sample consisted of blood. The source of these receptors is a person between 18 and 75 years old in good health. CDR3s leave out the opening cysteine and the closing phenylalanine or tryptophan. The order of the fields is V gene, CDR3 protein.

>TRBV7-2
ASSTGGGSYEQY
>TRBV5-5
ASSHQGGLHYGYT
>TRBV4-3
ASSGGLGTDTQY
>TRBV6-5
ASSYSEGRPYEQY
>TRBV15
ATSYDRGDTIY
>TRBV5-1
ASSLGGDWRGETQY
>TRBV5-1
ASSQTPGQLSSYNEQF
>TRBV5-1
ASSLAGGQNEQF
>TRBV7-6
ASSLGGEPEELF
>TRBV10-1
ASSEWGQRGALETQY
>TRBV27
ASSLSRGGQPQH
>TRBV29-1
SAPMPDGGYT
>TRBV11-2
ASSFLEAYEQY
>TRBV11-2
ASSFRQGSYEQY
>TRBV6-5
ASSLTSGGGTEAF
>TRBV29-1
SAGTGASYEQY
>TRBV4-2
ASRVRSGVEQPQH
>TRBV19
ASSIQSTGSHSYEQY
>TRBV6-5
ASSWTRGQETQY
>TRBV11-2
ASSTGFGYT
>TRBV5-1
ASSSRAPGTEAF
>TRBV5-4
ASSAGALGTSGGTLH
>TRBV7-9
ASSLFVAGATDTQY
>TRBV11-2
ASSRTHQETQY
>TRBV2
ASSNNRGRDTEAF
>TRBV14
ASAYGTSANTQY
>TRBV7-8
ASSLDSNQPQH
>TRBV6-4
ASSAGRETDTQY
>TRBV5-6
ASSSPPDRDQPQH
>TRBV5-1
ASSLLAGETQY
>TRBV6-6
ASSYGTSASTDTQY
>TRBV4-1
ASSLDWPRDFLT
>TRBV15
ATSPSGALGETQY
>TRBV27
ASSLRGQRTEAF
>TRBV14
ASSHRLAMANVLT
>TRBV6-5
ASSYTGTGGYNEQF
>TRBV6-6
ASRPGRTNQPQH
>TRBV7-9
ASSLGHRGRGYT
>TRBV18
ASSLLEVSYEQY
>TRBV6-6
ASIGYPQGYQPQH
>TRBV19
ASRTSQGAVRSDYGYT
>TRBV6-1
AIFHDRKNTEAF
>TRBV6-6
ASSPSTANQPQH
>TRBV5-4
ASSLGAPGQGSYEQY
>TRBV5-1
ASSLVATGQETQY
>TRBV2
ASSEQGSGGFTNYGYT
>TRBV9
ASSQVGSGANVLT
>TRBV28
ASSPYPRSFHTEAF
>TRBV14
ASSQAGMKAF
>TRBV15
ATSKTGTGDSPLH
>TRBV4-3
ASSPRGAADTQY
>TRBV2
ASSSRGTEAF